This passage covers 26 T cell receptor beta chains from one sample sequenced in a study of quantifying T cell responses using KT2 cells (dated by TCRdb to the late 2010s). Looking at the study overall: RNA was DNase-treated and reverse transcribed with TCR alpha and beta constant-region primers, mostly using SuperScript III.

Libraries were made using UMI-ligation and nested PCR. TCRdb names Illumina MiSeq as the instrument used. T4 RNA ligase 1 was used to ligate a single-stranded oligonucleotide containing the Illumina SP2 sequence and a UMI to the 3' end of the cDNA. PCR1 consisted of roughly 4 cycles (98 degrees C 15 s, 69 degrees C 30 s, 72 degrees C 40 s), and for the beta primer an equimolar mix of RC1.1 and RC1.2 was used to cover TRBC1 and TRBC2. TCRdb ran its own pipeline on the public reads, namely fastp trimming at Q25 and MiXCR clone calling, and kept in-frame beta chains. Identical CDR3 proteins give one entry, which carries the most common genes and DNA. The sample table contains 50,000 to 70,000 distinct CDR3 sequences; only one count was recorded for 12% of them. The top ten constitute 9.4% of the sample. Sequencing was carried out using PBMCs spiked with cells of the T cell clone KT2. The receptors derive from a human donor.

This clonotype was found a few times. The V and J genes are TRBV12-3 or TRBV12-4 and TRBJ2-6; D not certain. Deletions cut 3 bases from V and 4 bases from J, with 13 bases between. There are 16 residues in the CDR3. CDR3 region: CASSFLLASGANVLTF. CDR3 nucleotide sequence: TGTGCCAGCAGTTTTTTGTTGGCTTCAGGGGCCAACGTCCTGACTTTC.

Ten or more counts support this clonotype. The chain joins TRBV10-3 to TRBJ1-1; 11 bases align to TRBD1. V lost 0 bases and J lost 4; bases outside the gene matches: 7. The CDR3 has 17 residues. Looked up from germline, CDR1 is ENHRY and CDR2 is SYGVKD. The CDR3 reads CAISESGQGASGTEAFF. The CDR3, as DNA: TGTGCCATCAGTGAGTCCGGACAGGGGGCGTCGGGCACTGAAGCTTTCTTT.

This clonotype was picked up many times. The chain couples TRBV20-1 to TRBJ2-1; 10 bases map to TRBD2. In germline, CDR1 is DFQATT, CDR2 SNEGSKA (reference sequence). Unmatched junction bases numbered 6, after V lost 3 bases and J lost 10 bases. The CDR3 has 13 residues. The CDR3 bases are TGCAGTGCTAGGGAACTAGCGGGAAGGGAGCAGTTCTTC. This sequence encodes CSARELAGREQFF.

The chain uses TRBV6-2 or TRBV6-3 and TRBJ1-3, with D perhaps TRBD1 (6 bases). This CDR3 region has 14 residues. Trimming pared 5 bases from V and 5 bases from J, leaving 13 bases between. Germline V gene lookup returns CDR1 MNHEY and CDR2 SVGEGT. CDR3 protein: CASSTGQPRNTIYF. DNA for the CDR3: TGTGCCAGCAGTACCGGACAGCCGCGAAACACCATATATTTT.

This clonotype was recorded a few times. The V call is TRBV7-2, the J call TRBJ2-3; unclear D gene. The CDR3 length is 14 residues. Germline loops: CDR1 SGHTA, CDR2 FQGNSA. V shed 2 bases and J shed 2 bases, with 8 bases lying between them. The CDR3 here is CASSLTQATDTQYF. DNA of the CDR3: TGTGCCAGCAGCTTAACCCAGGCCACAGATACGCAGTATTTT. Combining the CDR3 with reference TRBV7-2 and TRBJ2-3 gives the whole variable domain GAGVSQSPSNKVTEKGKDVELRCDPISGHTALYWYRQSLGQGLEFLIYFQGNSAPDKSGLPSDRFSAERTGGSVSTLTIQRTQQEDSAVYLCASSLTQATDTQYFGPGTRLTVL.

V usage is TRBV24-1 and J usage is TRBJ2-3, with 7 bases identical to TRBD1. The CDR3 runs 14 residues. The germline V gene encodes CDR1 KGHDR and CDR2 SFDVKD. With 3 bases clipped from V and 3 bases from J, the junction kept 2 bases outside the gene matches. CDR3 DNA: TGTGCCACCAGTGATGGGGGACAGACAGATACGCAGTATTTT. This sequence encodes CATSDGGQTDTQYF.

This clonotype was found many times. J is TRBJ1-2 and V is TRBV2; D is perhaps TRBD1 (5 bases). CDR3 length: 12 amino acids. Trimming took off 6 bases at V and 8 bases at J, with 13 bases between the two ends. Germline V gene data show CDR1 as SNHLY and CDR2 as FYNNEI. The DNA for the CDR3 is TGTGCCAGCAGGGACCGGGACCTAGGCTACACCTTC. Its translation is CASRDRDLGYTF.

This clonotype was counted only a few times. The chain links TRBV27 to TRBJ2-5, with D unresolved. V gave up 2 bases and J gave up 4 bases, with 14 bases separating them. This CDR3 contains 15 residues. Per the germline V gene, CDR1 is MNHEY and CDR2 is SMNVEV (reference sequence). The CDR3, as DNA: TGTGCCAGCAGTTTAGACATCTTACCTTTAGAGACCCAGTACTTC. It codes for CASSLDILPLETQYF.

The chain joins TRBV6-5 to TRBJ1-6; D is unresolved. CDR3 length: 17 amino acids. CDR1 MNHEY and CDR2 SVGAGI come from the germline V gene. Trimming pared 7 bases from V and 4 bases from J, leaving 20 bases between. CDR3 nucleotide sequence: TGTGCCAGCAAAGCGGCAGCATCTAACCAATATAATTCACCCCTCCACTTT. This gives the protein CASKAAASNQYNSPLHF.

Only a few counts were recorded for this clonotype. The rearrangement links TRBV13 to TRBJ1-1, with unresolved D. CDR3 length equals 15 residues. V lost 5 bases to trimming and J lost 2 bases, with 15 bases between them. Germline V gene data show CDR1 as PRHDT and CDR2 as FYEKMQ (reference sequence). The CDR3 bases are TGTGCCAGCAGCCTACAGATGGCAGGAAACACTGAAGCTTTCTTT. It is translated as CASSLQMAGNTEAFF.

This clonotype was counted only a few times. V usage is TRBV27 and J usage is TRBJ1-2; 11 bases map to TRBD1. In germline, CDR1 is MNHEY, CDR2 SMNVEV (reference sequence). V lost 6 bases to trimming and J lost 8 bases; unmatched junction nucleotides: 8. The CDR3 covers 14 residues. This chain's CDR3 is CASRTGQGVGGYTF. CDR3 coding DNA: TGTGCCAGCAGAACGGGACAGGGGGTGGGCGGCTACACCTTC.

This clonotype has a handful of counts. CDR3 nucleotide sequence: TGTGCCAGCAGGATACAGGGTCTGGGTGAGCAGTTCTTC. As protein: CASRIQGLGEQFF. This chain links TRBV12-3 or TRBV12-4 with TRBJ2-1; D may be TRBD1 (6 bases). The CDR3 sequence is 13 residues long. Trimming shortened V by 6 bases and J by 9 bases, and 15 bases separated the two germline ends.

This clonotype appeared many times. The chain employs TRBV7-6 and TRBJ1-5; D is uncertain. Germline assignment: CDR1 SGHVS and CDR2 FNYEAQ. The V and J ends lost 0 bases and 6 bases respectively, with 9 bases between them. This CDR3 is built from 14 residues. The CDR3 bases are TGTGCCAGCAGCTTAGCAGGGATTGGTCAGCCCCAGCATTTT. It is translated as CASSLAGIGQPQHF.

This clonotype came up many times. The chain joins TRBV7-8 to TRBJ1-5; D is unclear. V was clipped by 4 bases and J by 2 bases, with 24 bases between them. Germline V gives CDR1 SGHVS, CDR2 FQNEAQ. This CDR3 spans 19 amino acids. This CDR3 reads CASSSYRITETRGNQPQHF. CDR3 nucleotides: TGTGCCAGCAGCTCATACCGAATCACTGAAACGAGGGGCAATCAGCCCCAGCATTTT. Using reference TRBV7-8 and TRBJ1-5 for the parts outside the CDR3, the full variable domain is GAGVSQSPRYKVAKRGQDVALRCDPISGHVSLFWYQQALGQGPEFLTYFQNEAQLDKSGLPSDRFFAERPEGSVSTLKIQRTQQEDSAVYLCASSSYRITETRGNQPQHFGDGTRLSIL.

This sequence joins TRBV23-1 and TRBJ2-4; the D gene is possibly TRBD1 (6 bases). TRBV23-1 is noted as an ORF with a role that remains uncertain. The CDR3 is 15 residues long. V was shortened by 1 base and J by 5 bases, with 12 bases between the two germline ends. The CDR3 loop reads CASSQWGPRENIQYF. The CDR3 nucleotides read TGCGCCAGCAGTCAATGGGGGCCAAGGGAAAACATTCAGTACTTC.

The chain links TRBV12-3 or TRBV12-4 to TRBJ1-3; TRBD1 agrees at 7 bases. Germline trimming cut 3 bases from V and 3 bases from J; bases unmatched to any gene: 11. The CDR3 has 17 amino acids. The CDR3 nucleotides read TGTGCCAGCAGTTTTCCGGGACAGAGTAGAGATGGAAACACCATATATTTT. Its protein is CASSFPGQSRDGNTIYF.

The chain joins TRBV7-2 to TRBJ2-5; D might be TRBD2 (6 bases). Trimming removed 0 bases at V and 5 bases at J, with 10 bases between. Germline lookup yields CDR1 SGHTA and CDR2 FQGNSA. The CDR3 is 14 amino acids. The CDR3 loop is CASSLAGRGETQYF. CDR3 sequence (DNA): TGTGCCAGCAGCTTAGCGGGCCGGGGGGAGACCCAGTACTTC.

Only a few counts were recorded for this clonotype. This rearrangement joins TRBV30 to TRBJ1-2; 8 bases fit TRBD1. From germline, CDR1 is GTSNPN and CDR2 SVGIG (reference sequence). V lost 4 bases to trimming and J lost 6 bases; unmatched junction nucleotides: 4. The CDR3 sequence is 12 residues long. Written as DNA, the CDR3 is TGTGCCTGGAAGGACAGGGTCCATGGCTACACCTTC. Its translation is CAWKDRVHGYTF.

This clonotype has a handful of counts. The chain combines TRBV5-1 with TRBJ2-1; 8 bases agree with TRBD1. The CDR3 runs to 15 residues. CDR1 SGHRS and CDR2 YFSETQ come from the germline V gene. The ends lost 4 bases at V and 9 bases at J; junction bases unmatched: 12. Written as DNA, the CDR3 is TGCGCCAGCAGCGACGGGACAAGCAGGGGGCCTGAGCAGTTCTTC. Protein: CASSDGTSRGPEQFF.

This clonotype came up a few times. The chain joins TRBV30 to TRBJ1-1; D is perhaps TRBD1 (5 bases). This CDR3 contains 12 residues. The V end lost 4 bases, the J end lost 3 bases, and 9 bases lay between the germline ends. The V gene's germline CDR1 is GTSNPN and CDR2 SVGIG (reference sequence). CDR3 loop: CAWNLGDTEAFF. The CDR3 nucleotides read TGTGCCTGGAATTTAGGGGACACTGAAGCTTTCTTT.

This chain connects TRBV20-1 to TRBJ2-5; 7 bases are shared with TRBD2. Germline lookup yields CDR1 DFQATT and CDR2 SNEGSKA (reference sequence). With V trimmed by 1 base and J by 2 bases, 4 bases remained unmatched. This CDR3 spans 14 amino acids. CDR3 sequence (DNA): TGCAGTGCTAGAGCTGGGGGGGGACAAGAGACCCAGTACTTC. Translated: CSARAGGGQETQYF.

This clonotype was found many times. The V gene is TRBV6-2 or TRBV6-3, the J gene TRBJ2-1; 11 bases are a match to TRBD1. V shed 2 bases and J 3 bases; nucleotides not matched to a gene: 0. CDR3 size: 15 residues. Per germline, CDR1 MNHEY and CDR2 SVGEGT. The DNA for the CDR3 is TGTGCCAGCAGTTACGGGACAGGGGGCTACAATGAGCAGTTCTTC. This codes for CASSYGTGGYNEQFF.

This clonotype has just a few counts. The chain couples TRBV12-3 or TRBV12-4 to TRBJ1-1, with D possibly TRBD1 on 5 matching bases. The CDR3 is 14 amino acids. Trimming removed 7 bases at V and 4 bases at J, with 16 bases between. The DNA of the CDR3 is TGTGCCAGCACCCCCGGGACCGGTAGCACTGAAGCTTTCTTT. Protein product: CASTPGTGSTEAFF.

Many counts were recorded for this clonotype. The gene calls are TRBV12-5 and TRBJ2-1, with 9 bases fitting TRBD2. The germline CDR1 and CDR2 sequences are LGHNT and FRNRAP. J gave up 8 bases and V 1 base, and 6 bases lay outside the gene matches. There are 15 residues in the CDR3. The CDR3 nucleotides are TGTGCTAGTGGTTTGGGCTTAGCGGGGGTTGATGAGCAGTTCTTC. Protein sequence: CASGLGLAGVDEQFF.

This clonotype came up many times. The V call is TRBV7-2, the J call TRBJ2-3; the D gene is possibly TRBD1 (6 bases). V shed 7 bases and J shed 0 bases, with 11 bases lying between them. Germline-derived CDR1 and CDR2 are SGHTA and FQGNSA. The CDR3 covers 14 residues. The CDR3 nucleotides read TGTGCCAGCAAATCAGGACAGAGCACAGATACGCAGTATTTT. As protein: CASKSGQSTDTQYF.

The genes are TRBV15 and TRBJ2-7; no definite D call. Trimming took off 1 base at V and 9 bases at J, with 16 bases between the two ends. This CDR3 has 14 amino acids. CDR1 is LNHNV, CDR2 YYDKDF, per germline (reference sequence). This chain's CDR3 is CATSRGGVPLGQYF. CDR3 coding DNA: TGTGCCACCAGCAGAGGTGGGGTGCCTCTCGGGCAGTACTTC.